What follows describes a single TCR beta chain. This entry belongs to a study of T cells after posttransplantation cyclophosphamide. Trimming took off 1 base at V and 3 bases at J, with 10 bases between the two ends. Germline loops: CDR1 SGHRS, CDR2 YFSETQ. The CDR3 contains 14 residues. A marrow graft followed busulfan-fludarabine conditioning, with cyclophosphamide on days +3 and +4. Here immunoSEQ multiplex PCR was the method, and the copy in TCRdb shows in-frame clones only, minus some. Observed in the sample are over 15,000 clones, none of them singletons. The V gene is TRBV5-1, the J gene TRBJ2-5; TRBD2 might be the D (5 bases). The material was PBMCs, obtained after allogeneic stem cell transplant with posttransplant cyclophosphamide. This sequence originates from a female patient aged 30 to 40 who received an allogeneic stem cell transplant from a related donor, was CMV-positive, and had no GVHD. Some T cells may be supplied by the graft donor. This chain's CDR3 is CASSLNRAEETQYF. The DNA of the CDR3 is TGCGCCAGCAGCTTGAATAGAGCGGAAGAGACCCAGTACTTC.